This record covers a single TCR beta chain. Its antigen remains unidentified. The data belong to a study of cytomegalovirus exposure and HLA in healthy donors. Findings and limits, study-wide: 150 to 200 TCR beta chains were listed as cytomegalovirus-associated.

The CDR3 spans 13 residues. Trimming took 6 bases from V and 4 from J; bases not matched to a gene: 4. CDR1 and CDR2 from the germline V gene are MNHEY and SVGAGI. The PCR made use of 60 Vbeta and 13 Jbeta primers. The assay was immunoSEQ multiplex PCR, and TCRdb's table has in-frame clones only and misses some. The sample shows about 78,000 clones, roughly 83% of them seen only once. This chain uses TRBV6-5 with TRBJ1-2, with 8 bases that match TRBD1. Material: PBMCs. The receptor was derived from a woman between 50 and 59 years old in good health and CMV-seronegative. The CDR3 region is CASSRDRLYGYTF. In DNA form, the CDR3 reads TGTGCCAGCAGCAGGGACAGGCTCTATGGCTACACCTTC.